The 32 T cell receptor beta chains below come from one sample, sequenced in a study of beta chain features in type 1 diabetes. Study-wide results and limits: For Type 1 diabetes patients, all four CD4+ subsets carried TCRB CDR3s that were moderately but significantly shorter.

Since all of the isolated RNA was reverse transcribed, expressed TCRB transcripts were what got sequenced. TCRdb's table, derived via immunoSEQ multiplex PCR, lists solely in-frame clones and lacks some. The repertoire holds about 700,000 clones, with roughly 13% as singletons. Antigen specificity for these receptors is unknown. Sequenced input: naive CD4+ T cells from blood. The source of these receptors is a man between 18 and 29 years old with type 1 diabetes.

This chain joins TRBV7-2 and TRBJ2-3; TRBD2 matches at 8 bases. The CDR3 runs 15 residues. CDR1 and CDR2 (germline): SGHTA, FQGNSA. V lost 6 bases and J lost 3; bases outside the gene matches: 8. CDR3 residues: CASRRPGLETDTQYF. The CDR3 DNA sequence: TGTGCCAGCAGGAGGCCGGGACTAGAAACAGATACGCAGTATTTT.

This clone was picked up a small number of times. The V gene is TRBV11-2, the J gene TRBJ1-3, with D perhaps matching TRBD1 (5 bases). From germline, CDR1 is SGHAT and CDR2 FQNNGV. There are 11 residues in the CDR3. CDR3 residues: CASWGGNTIYF. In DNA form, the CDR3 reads TGTGCTAGCTGGGGCGGAAACACCATATATTTT.

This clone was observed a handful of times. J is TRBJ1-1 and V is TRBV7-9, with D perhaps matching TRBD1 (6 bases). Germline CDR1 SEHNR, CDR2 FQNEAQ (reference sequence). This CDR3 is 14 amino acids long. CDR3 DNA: TGTGCAAGCTGGGACACCAATTTGAACACTGAAGCTTTCTTT. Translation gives CASWDTNLNTEAFF.

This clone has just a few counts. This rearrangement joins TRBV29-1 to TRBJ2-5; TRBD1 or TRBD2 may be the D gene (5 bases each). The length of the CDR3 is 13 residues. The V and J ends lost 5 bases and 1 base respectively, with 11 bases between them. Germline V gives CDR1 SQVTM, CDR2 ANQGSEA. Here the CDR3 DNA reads TGCAGCGTTCAGGGACCGACCCAAGAGACCCAGTACTTC. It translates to CSVQGPTQETQYF.

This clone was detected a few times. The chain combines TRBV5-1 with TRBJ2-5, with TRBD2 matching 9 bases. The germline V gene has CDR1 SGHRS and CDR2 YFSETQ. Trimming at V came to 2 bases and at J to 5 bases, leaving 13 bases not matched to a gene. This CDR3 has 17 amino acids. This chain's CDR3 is CASSFTLAGTPEETQYF. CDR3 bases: TGCGCCAGCAGCTTTACCCTAGCGGGGACCCCGGAGGAGACCCAGTACTTC.

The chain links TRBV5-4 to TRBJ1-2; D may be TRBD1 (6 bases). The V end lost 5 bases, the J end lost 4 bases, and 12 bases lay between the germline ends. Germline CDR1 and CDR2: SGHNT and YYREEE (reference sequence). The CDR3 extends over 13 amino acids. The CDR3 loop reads CASSAGHLYGYTF. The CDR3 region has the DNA TGTGCCAGCAGTGCGGGACACCTCTATGGCTACACCTTC.

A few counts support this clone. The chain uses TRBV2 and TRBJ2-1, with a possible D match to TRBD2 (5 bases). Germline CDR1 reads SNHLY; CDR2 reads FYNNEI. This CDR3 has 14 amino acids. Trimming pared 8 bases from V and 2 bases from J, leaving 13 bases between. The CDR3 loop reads CASLEGLPYNEQFF. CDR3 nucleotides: TGTGCCAGCCTTGAGGGTCTCCCCTACAATGAGCAGTTCTTC.

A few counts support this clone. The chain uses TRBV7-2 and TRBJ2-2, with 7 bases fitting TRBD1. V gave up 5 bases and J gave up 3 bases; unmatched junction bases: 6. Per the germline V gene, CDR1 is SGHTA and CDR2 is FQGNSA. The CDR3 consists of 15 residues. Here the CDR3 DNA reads TGTGCCAGCAGCCCGCCGGGACAGTACACCGGGGAGCTGTTTTTT. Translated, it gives CASSPPGQYTGELFF. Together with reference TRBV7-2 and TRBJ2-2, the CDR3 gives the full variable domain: GAGVSQSPSNKVTEKGKDVELRCDPISGHTALYWYRQSLGQGLEFLIYFQGNSAPDKSGLPSDRFSAERTGGSVSTLTIQRTQQEDSAVYLCASSPPGQYTGELFFGEGSRLTVL.

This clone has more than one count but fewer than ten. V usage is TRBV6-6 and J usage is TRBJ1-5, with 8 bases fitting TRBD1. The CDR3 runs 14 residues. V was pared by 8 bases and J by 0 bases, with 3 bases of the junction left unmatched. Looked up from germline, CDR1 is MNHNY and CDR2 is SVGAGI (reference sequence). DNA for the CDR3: TGTGCCAGCCACAGGGGGGATAGCAATCAGCCCCAGCATTTT. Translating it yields CASHRGDSNQPQHF.

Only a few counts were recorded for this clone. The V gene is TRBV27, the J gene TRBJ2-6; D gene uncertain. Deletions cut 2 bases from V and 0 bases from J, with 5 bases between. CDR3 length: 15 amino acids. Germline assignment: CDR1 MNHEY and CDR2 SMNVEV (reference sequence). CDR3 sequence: CASSLAFSGANVLTF. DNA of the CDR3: TGTGCCAGCAGTTTAGCGTTCTCTGGGGCCAACGTCCTGACTTTC.

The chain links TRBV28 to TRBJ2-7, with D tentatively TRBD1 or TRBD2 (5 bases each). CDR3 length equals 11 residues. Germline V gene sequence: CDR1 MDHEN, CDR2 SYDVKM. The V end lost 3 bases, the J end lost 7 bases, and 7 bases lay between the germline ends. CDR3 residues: CASSLGEEQYF. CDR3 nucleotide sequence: TGTGCCAGCAGTTTGGGGGAGGAGCAGTACTTC.

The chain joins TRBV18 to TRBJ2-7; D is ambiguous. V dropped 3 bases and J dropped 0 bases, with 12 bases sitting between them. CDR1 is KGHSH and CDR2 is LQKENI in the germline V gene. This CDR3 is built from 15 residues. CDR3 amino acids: CASSPPPAGSYEQYF. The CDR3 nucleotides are TGTGCCAGCTCACCGCCTCCCGCAGGCTCCTACGAGCAGTACTTC. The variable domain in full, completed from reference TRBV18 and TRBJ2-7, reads NAGVMQNPRHLVRRRGQEARLRCSPMKGHSHVYWYRQLPEEGLKFMVYLQKENIIDESGMPKERFSAEFPKEGPSILRIQQVVRGDSAAYFCASSPPPAGSYEQYFGPGTRLTVT.

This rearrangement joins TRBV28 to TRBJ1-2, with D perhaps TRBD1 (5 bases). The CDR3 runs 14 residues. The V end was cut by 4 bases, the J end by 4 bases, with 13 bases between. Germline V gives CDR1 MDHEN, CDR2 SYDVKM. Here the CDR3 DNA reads TGTGCCAGCAGTTACCCCGGACAAGTCTATGGCTACACCTTC. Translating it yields CASSYPGQVYGYTF.

The CDR3 coding sequence is TGTGCCAGCAGCGCCCATCCCGTGGGGACAGGGGGTACGGAGACCTACGAGCAGTACTTC. Translating gives CASSAHPVGTGGTETYEQYF. V is TRBV9 and J is TRBJ2-7; 11 bases are shared with TRBD1. The CDR3 is 20 amino acids. Trimming removed 3 bases from V and 2 bases from J; junction bases left unmatched: 19. Germline V lookup: CDR1 SGDLS, CDR2 YYNGEE.

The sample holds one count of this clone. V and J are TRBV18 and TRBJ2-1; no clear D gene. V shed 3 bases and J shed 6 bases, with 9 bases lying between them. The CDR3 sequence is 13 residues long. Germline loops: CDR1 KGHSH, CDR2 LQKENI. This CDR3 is CASSPPTANEQFF. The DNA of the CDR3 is TGTGCCAGCTCACCCCCGACGGCCAATGAGCAGTTCTTC.

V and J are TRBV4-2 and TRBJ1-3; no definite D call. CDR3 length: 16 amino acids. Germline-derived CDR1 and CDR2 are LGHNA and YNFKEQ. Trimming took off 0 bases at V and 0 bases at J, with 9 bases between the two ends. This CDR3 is CASSQELVSSGNTIYF. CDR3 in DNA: TGTGCCAGCAGCCAAGAGCTTGTGAGCTCTGGAAACACCATATATTTT.

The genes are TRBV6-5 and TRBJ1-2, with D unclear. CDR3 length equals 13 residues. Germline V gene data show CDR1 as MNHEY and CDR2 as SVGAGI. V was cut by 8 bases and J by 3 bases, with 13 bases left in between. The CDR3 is CASGVSVDYGYTF. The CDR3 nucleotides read TGTGCCAGCGGGGTGTCAGTTGACTATGGCTACACCTTC.

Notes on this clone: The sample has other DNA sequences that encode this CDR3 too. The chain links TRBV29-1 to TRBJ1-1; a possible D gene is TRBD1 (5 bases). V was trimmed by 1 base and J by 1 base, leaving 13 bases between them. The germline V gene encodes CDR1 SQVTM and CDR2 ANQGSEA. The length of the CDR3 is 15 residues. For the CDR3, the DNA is TGCAGCGTTGAAGGGACTACAGGAGCGAACACTGAAGCTTTCTTT. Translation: CSVEGTTGANTEAFF.

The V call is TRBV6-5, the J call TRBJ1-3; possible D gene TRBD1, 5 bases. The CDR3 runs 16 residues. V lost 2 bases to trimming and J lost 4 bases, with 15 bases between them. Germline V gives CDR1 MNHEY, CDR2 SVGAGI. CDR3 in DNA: TGTGCCAGCAGTTACGATGAGACAGCTAAAGGAAACACCATATATTTT. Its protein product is CASSYDETAKGNTIYF.

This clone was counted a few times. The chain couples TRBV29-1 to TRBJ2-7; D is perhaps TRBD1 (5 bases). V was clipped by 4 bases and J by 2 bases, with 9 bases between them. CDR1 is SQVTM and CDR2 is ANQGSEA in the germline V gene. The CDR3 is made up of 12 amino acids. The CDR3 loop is CSVVVGPYEQYF. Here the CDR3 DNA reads TGCAGCGTTGTAGTGGGGCCCTACGAGCAGTACTTC.

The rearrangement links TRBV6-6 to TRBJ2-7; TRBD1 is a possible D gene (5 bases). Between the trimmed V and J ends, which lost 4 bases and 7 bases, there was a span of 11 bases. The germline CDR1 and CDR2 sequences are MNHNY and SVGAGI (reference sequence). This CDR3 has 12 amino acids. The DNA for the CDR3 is TGTGCCAGCAGTTTAGGGGTGAGGGAGCAGTACTTC. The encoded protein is CASSLGVREQYF.

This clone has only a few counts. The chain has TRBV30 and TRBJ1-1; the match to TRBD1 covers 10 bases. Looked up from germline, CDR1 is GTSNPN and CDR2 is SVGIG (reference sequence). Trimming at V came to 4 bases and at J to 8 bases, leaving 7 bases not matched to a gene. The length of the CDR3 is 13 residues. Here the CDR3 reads CAWTPGQGTEAFF. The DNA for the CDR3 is TGTGCCTGGACCCCGGGACAGGGGACCGAAGCTTTCTTT.

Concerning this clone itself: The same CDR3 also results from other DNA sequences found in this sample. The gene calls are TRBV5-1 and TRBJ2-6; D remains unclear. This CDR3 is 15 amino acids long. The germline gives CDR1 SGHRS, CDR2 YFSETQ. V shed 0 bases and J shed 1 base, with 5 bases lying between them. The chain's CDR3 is CASSLVGSGANVLTF. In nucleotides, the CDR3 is TGCGCCAGCAGCTTGGTAGGTTCTGGGGCCAACGTCCTGACTTTC.

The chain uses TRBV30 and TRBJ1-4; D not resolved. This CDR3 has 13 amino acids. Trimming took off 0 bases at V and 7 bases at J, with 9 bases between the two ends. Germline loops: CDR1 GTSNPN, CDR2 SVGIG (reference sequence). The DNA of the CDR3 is TGTGCCTGGAGTGTACCGGGCCGTGAAAAACTGTTTTTT. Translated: CAWSVPGREKLFF.

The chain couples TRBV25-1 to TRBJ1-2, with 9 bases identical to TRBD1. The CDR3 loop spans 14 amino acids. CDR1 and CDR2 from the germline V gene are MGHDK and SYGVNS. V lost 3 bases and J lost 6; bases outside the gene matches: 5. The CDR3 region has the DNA TGTGCCAGCAGTGACGGGGACAGGGTCGATGGCTACACCTTC. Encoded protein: CASSDGDRVDGYTF.

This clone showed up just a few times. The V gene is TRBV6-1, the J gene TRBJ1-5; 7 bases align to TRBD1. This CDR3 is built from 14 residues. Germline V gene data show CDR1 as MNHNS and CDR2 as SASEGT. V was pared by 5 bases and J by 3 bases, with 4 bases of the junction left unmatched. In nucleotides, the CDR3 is TGTGCCAGCAGTCCGGGACAGACCAATCAGCCCCAGCATTTT. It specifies CASSPGQTNQPQHF.

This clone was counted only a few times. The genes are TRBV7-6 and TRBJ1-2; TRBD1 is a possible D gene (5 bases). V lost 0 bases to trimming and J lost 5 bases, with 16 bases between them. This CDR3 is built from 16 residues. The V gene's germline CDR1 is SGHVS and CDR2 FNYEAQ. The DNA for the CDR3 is TGTGCCAGCAGCTTAGCGCAACCGGCCAGGGAGTATGGCTACACCTTC. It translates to CASSLAQPAREYGYTF.

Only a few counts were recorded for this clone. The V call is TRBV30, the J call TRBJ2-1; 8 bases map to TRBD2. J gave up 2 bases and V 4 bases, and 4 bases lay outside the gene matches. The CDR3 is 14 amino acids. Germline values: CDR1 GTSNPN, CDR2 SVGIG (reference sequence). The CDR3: CAWTRGGPYNEQFF. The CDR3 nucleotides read TGTGCCTGGACTCGCGGGGGGCCCTACAATGAGCAGTTCTTC.

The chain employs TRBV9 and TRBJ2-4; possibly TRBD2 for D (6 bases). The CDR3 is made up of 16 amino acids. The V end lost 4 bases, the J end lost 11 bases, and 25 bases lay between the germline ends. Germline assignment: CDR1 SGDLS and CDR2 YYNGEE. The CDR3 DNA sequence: TGTGCCAGCAGCCCTACCAGGATGGGGGGATTGAGGCTTCAGTACTTC. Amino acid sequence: CASSPTRMGGLRLQYF.

Here the CDR3 reads CASSPVRPNTGELFF. The CDR3 nucleotides are TGTGCCAGCTCACCAGTCAGACCGAACACCGGGGAGCTGTTTTTT. The chain couples TRBV18 to TRBJ2-2; D not certain. The CDR3 is 15 residues long. V lost 2 bases, J lost 0 bases, and 7 bases lay in between. Per germline, CDR1 KGHSH and CDR2 LQKENI.

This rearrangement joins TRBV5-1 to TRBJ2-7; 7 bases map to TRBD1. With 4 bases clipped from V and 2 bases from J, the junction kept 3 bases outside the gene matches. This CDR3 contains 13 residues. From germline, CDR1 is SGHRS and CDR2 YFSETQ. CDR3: CASSPGQPYEQYF. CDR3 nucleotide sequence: TGCGCCAGCAGCCCGGGACAGCCCTACGAGCAGTACTTC.

CDR3 DNA: TGTGCCAGCAGCGAAAGATCGGGAGTTGGCTACACCTTC. Residues: CASSERSGVGYTF. This chain uses TRBV14 with TRBJ1-2, with unresolved D. This CDR3 contains 13 residues. V lost 5 bases to trimming and J lost 7 bases, with 14 bases between them. In germline, CDR1 is SGHDN, CDR2 FVKESK.